These 8 T cell receptor beta chains originate from one sample sequenced in a study of CXCR3-negative and CXCR3-positive naive CD8 T cells. 5' RACE with UMI labels generated the TRB cDNA libraries. Using the 5' RACE reads, TCRdb records one entry per CDR3 protein without DNA. This sample contains approximately 66,000 distinct CDR3 sequences. The sequenced sample was naive CXCR3- CD8+ T cells from blood. Subset reported: CD45RO-CCR7+CD27+CD95- naive CD8+ T cells lacking CXCR3 (TNR3-). The receptors come from a human donor in good health. Some clones in this sample may be carry-over from other donors' samples.

V gene TRBV20-1 combines with J gene TRBJ2-7; the TRBD2 assignment by TCRdb is unverifiable without DNA. The CDR3 loop spans 14 amino acids. CDR1 DFQATT and CDR2 SNEGSKA come from the germline V gene (reference sequence). CDR3 in amino acids: CSAAGGGGTYEQYF.

The chain is built from TRBV4-1 and TRBJ2-1. Germline values: CDR1 MGHRA, CDR2 YSYEKL. CDR3 length equals 12 residues. The CDR3 region is CASSPSGNEQFF.

The chain carries TRBV5-1 and TRBJ2-1; the D call from TCRdb, TRBD1, cannot be confirmed without DNA. This CDR3 spans 20 amino acids. Germline assignment: CDR1 SGHRS and CDR2 YFSETQ. The CDR3 region is CASSFVAPFGKAGQYNEQFF.

The chain links TRBV29-1 to TRBJ2-3; checking the TCRdb D call of TRBD2 is not possible without DNA. Germline CDR1 reads SQVTM; CDR2 reads ANQGSEA. The CDR3 loop spans 15 amino acids. The CDR3 reads CSVVARRREGDTQYF.

The chain couples TRBV12-3 or TRBV12-4 to TRBJ1-1; TCRdb's D gene call, TRBD1, goes unchecked for lack of DNA. This CDR3 comprises 15 residues. The CDR3 region is CASSSYRGSDTEAFF.

The chain carries TRBV14 and TRBJ2-7; TCRdb gives TRBD2 as the D gene, but with no DNA this cannot be confirmed. Germline lookup yields CDR1 SGHDN and CDR2 FVKESK. This CDR3 has 16 residues. This CDR3 is CASSQVARTYLHEQYF. Looking up the rest from reference TRBV14 and TRBJ2-7 gives the full variable domain: EAGVTQFPSHSVIEKGQTVTLRCDPISGHDNLYWYRRVMGKEIKFLLHFVKESKQDESGMPNNRFLAERTGGTYSTLKVQPAELEDSGVYFCASSQVARTYLHEQYFGPGTRLTVT.

The chain carries TRBV5-1 and TRBJ1-1. The germline CDR1 and CDR2 sequences are SGHRS and YFSETQ. The CDR3 contains 14 residues. The CDR3 loop is CASSFRRGITEAFF.

The V call is TRBV19, the J call TRBJ2-2; lacking DNA, the TRBD2 call made by TCRdb goes unchecked. The length of the CDR3 is 15 residues. Germline V lookup: CDR1 LNHDA, CDR2 SQIVND (reference sequence). The CDR3 loop is CASSFLAGGTGELFF.